This T cell receptor beta chain was sequenced for a study of human T cells and chemical hapten exposure. Trimming removed 3 bases from V and 10 bases from J, with 19 bases in between. Germline V gene lookup returns CDR1 LNHDA and CDR2 SQIVND (reference sequence). This CDR3 contains 16 residues. For the library, individual cDNA molecules each received unique molecular identifiers. Per the authors' pipeline: Sample-level TCR yields exhibited a median of about 96,000, with a range of about 23,224 to 700,000. Each CDR3 protein gets one entry after TCRdb re-called the 5' RACE reads with MiXCR. Clone size and V and J calls follow TCRdb, not the original study. This sample carries tens of thousands of distinct CDR3 sequences, 15% to 20% of them seen once, and the ten largest clones take nearly 7%. Total RNA was extracted from unfractionated whole blood. The sample holds a few counts of this clonotype.

This chain joins TRBV19 and TRBJ1-6; D is uncertain. This clonotype was obtained from a female donor in good health. Here the CDR3 reads CASSIISASRGSPLHF. CDR3 nucleotides: TGTGCCAGTAGTATCATATCGGCCTCACGAGGGTCACCCCTCCACTTT. The whole variable domain, remainder taken from reference TRBV19 and TRBJ1-6, is DGGITQSPKYLFRKEGQNVTLSCEQNLNHDAMYWYRQDPGQGLRLIYYSQIVNDFQKGDIAEGYSVSREKKESFPLTVTSAQKNPTAFYLCASSIISASRGSPLHFGNGTRLTVT.